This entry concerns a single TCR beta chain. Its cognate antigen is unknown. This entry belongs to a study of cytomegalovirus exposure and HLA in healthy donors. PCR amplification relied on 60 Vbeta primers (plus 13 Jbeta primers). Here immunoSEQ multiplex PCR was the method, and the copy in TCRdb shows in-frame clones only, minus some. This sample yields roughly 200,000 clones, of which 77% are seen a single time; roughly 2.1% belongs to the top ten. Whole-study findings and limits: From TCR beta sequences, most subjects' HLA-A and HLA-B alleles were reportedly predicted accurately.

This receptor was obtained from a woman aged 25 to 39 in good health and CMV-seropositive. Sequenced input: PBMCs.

CDR3 bases: TGTGCCAGCAGTAAGATTAGGGGACAGTTCACTGAAGCTTTCTTT. It yields the protein CASSKIRGQFTEAFF. This rearrangement joins TRBV6-5 to TRBJ1-1; 7 bases map to TRBD1. The V and J ends lost 5 bases and 4 bases, in that order; junction bases with no gene match: 10. Germline-derived CDR1 and CDR2 are MNHEY and SVGAGI. The CDR3 contains 15 residues.